Listed below are T cell receptor beta chains from one sample, sequenced in a study of blood T cells in healthy people across ages. A single record per CDR3 protein comes from TCRdb applying MiXCR to the 5' RACE reads. Of roughly 720,000 distinct CDR3 sequences listed, roughly 50% are singletons. The sequencing input was blood. All receptors come from a man of 80 years or more in good health. Each CDR3 is given with its conserved first and last residue. A D gene is named only where the DNA matches it firmly.

>TRBJ2-7|-|13|TRBV7-9
CASSEDDSYEQYF
TGTGCCAGCAGCGAAGACGACAGCTACGAGCAGTACTTC
>TRBJ2-5|-|16|TRBV20-1
CSALRGSGRGQETQYF
TGCAGTGCCCTTAGGGGGAGCGGAAGAGGTCAGGAGACCCAGTACTTC
>TRBJ1-6|-|13|TRBV11-2
CASSADDRPTLHF
TGTGCCAGCAGCGCCGACGACCGACCGACCCTCCACTTT
>TRBJ2-6|-|15|TRBV20-1
CSARVSASGANVLTF
TGCAGTGCTAGAGTTAGCGCTTCTGGGGCCAACGTCCTGACTTTC
>TRBJ1-6|-|15|TRBV6-5
CASSYSGVADSPLHF
TGTGCCAGCAGTTACTCCGGGGTTGCGGATTCACCCCTCCACTTT
>TRBJ2-7|TRBD2|18|TRBV7-2
CASSLYGVGLAGFYEQYF
TGTGCCAGCAGCTTATACGGCGTGGGACTAGCGGGATTCTACGAGCAGTACTTC
>TRBJ2-5|-|15|TRBV10-3
CAISESERARGEQYF
TGTGCCATCAGTGAGTCTGAGAGGGCGCGGGGTGAGCAGTACTTC
>TRBJ2-5|-|13|TRBV7-2
CASSGGGAETQYF
TGTGCCAGCAGTGGGGGCGGGGCTGAGACCCAGTACTTC
>TRBJ2-1|TRBD2|15|TRBV5-1
CASSLRGGVENEQFF
TGCGCCAGCAGTCTCCGCGGGGGAGTCGAGAATGAGCAGTTCTTC
>TRBJ2-7|-|13|TRBV29-1
CSVGGRGPNEQYF
TGCAGCGTTGGGGGTCGGGGGCCTAATGAGCAGTACTTC